This is a list of T cell receptor beta chains from one sample in a study of blood T cell repertoires in COVID-19. Libraries were prepared by immunoSEQ multiplex PCR; TCRdb keeps only in-frame clonotypes and omits some of them. This sample has about 340,000 clones, with about 92% found just once. The source material was PBMCs or T cells enriched from blood (not recorded which). The receptors stem from a woman in her 30s who had recovered from COVID-19. The CDR3 runs from the conserved cysteine through the conserved F or W. A D gene is named only where the DNA matches it firmly. The size entry is marked missing in some rows and otherwise reads once, few, many or a size class.

cdr3_aa: CASSFPGTGGNIQYF
cdr3_nt: TGTGCCAGCAGCTTTCCAGGGACAGGTGGAAACATTCAGTACTTC
d_call: TRBD1
v_call: TRBV7-9
clone_size: once
j_call: TRBJ2-4

cdr3_aa: CASSRSGSSSYGYTF
cdr3_nt: TGTGCCAGCAGCCGTTCAGGGTCTTCAAGCTATGGCTACACCTTC
d_call: .
v_call: TRBV3-1/TRBV3-2
clone_size: .
j_call: TRBJ1-2

cdr3_aa: CASNTGSYNEQFF
cdr3_nt: TGTGCCAGCAACACAGGTTCCTACAATGAGCAGTTCTTC
d_call: .
v_call: TRBV3-1/TRBV3-2
clone_size: .
j_call: TRBJ2-1

cdr3_aa: CASSALYEQFF
cdr3_nt: TGTGCCAGCAGCGCACTTTATGAGCAGTTCTTC
d_call: .
v_call: TRBV7-6
clone_size: .
j_call: TRBJ2-1

cdr3_aa: CASSTGGLAGVAGELFF
cdr3_nt: TGTGCCAGTAGTACCGGAGGACTAGCGGGAGTGGCCGGGGAGCTGTTTTTT
d_call: TRBD2
v_call: TRBV19
clone_size: .
j_call: TRBJ2-2

cdr3_aa: CASSSGVYNEQFF
cdr3_nt: TGTGCCAGCAGCTCAGGGGTCTACAATGAGCAGTTCTTC
d_call: .
v_call: TRBV9
clone_size: .
j_call: TRBJ2-1

cdr3_aa: CASVTSGQGDTQYF
cdr3_nt: TGTGCCAGCGTTACTAGCGGCCAGGGGGATACGCAGTATTTT
d_call: TRBD2
v_call: TRBV28
clone_size: .
j_call: TRBJ2-3

cdr3_aa: CASSSGGAQETQYF
cdr3_nt: TGTGCCAGCAGCTCGGGGGGGGCACAAGAGACCCAGTACTTC
d_call: TRBD2
v_call: TRBV11-3
clone_size: .
j_call: TRBJ2-5

cdr3_aa: CASSQVQGAGEQYF
cdr3_nt: TGTGCCAGCAGCCAAGTCCAGGGGGCTGGAGAGCAGTACTTC
d_call: TRBD1
v_call: TRBV14
clone_size: .
j_call: TRBJ2-7

cdr3_aa: CASSLGLRETQYF
cdr3_nt: TGTGCCAGCAGCTTAGGACTAAGAGAGACCCAGTACTTC
d_call: .
v_call: TRBV7-8
clone_size: .
j_call: TRBJ2-5

cdr3_aa: CAINRLAGTDTQYF
cdr3_nt: TGTGCCATAAATAGACTAGCTGGCACAGATACGCAGTATTTT
d_call: TRBD2
v_call: TRBV10-3
clone_size: .
j_call: TRBJ2-3

cdr3_aa: CASSTVWLDTGELFF
cdr3_nt: TGTGCCAGTAGTACCGTCTGGCTTGACACCGGGGAGCTGTTTTTT
d_call: .
v_call: TRBV19
clone_size: .
j_call: TRBJ2-2

cdr3_aa: CASSLADEQFF
cdr3_nt: TGCGCCAGCAGCTTGGCCGATGAGCAGTTCTTC
d_call: .
v_call: TRBV5-1
clone_size: once
j_call: TRBJ2-1

cdr3_aa: CATSREQMNTEAFF
cdr3_nt: TGTGCCACCAGCAGAGAACAGATGAACACTGAAGCTTTCTTT
d_call: .
v_call: TRBV15
clone_size: .
j_call: TRBJ1-1

cdr3_aa: CASSLRAGEQPQHF
cdr3_nt: TGTGCCAGCAGTTTACGAGCAGGGGAACAGCCCCAGCATTTT
d_call: .
v_call: TRBV27
clone_size: .
j_call: TRBJ1-5

cdr3_aa: CASTKTGRDYEQYF
cdr3_nt: TGTGCCAGCACCAAGACAGGGCGAGACTACGAGCAGTACTTC
d_call: TRBD1
v_call: TRBV6-5
clone_size: .
j_call: TRBJ2-7

cdr3_aa: CASRTTGRVAETQYF
cdr3_nt: TGTGCCAGCAGAACAACAGGGAGGGTAGCAGAGACCCAGTACTTC
d_call: .
v_call: TRBV27
clone_size: .
j_call: TRBJ2-5

cdr3_aa: CASSRDSRGEKLFF
cdr3_nt: TGCGCCAGCAGTCGGGACTCCCGGGGGGAAAAACTGTTTTTT
d_call: .
v_call: TRBV23-1
clone_size: .
j_call: TRBJ1-4

cdr3_aa: CASSQDLQGGIYEQYF
cdr3_nt: TGTGCCAGCAGCCAAGACTTGCAGGGTGGAATCTACGAGCAGTACTTC
d_call: .
v_call: TRBV3-1/TRBV3-2
clone_size: .
j_call: TRBJ2-7

cdr3_aa: CASSLQGWSEAFF
cdr3_nt: TGTGCCAGCAGTCTACAGGGATGGTCTGAAGCTTTCTTT
d_call: .
v_call: TRBV28
clone_size: once
j_call: TRBJ1-1

cdr3_aa: CASTTSGGQETQYF
cdr3_nt: TGTGCCAGTACAACGAGCGGGGGGCAAGAGACCCAGTACTTC
d_call: TRBD2
v_call: TRBV3-1/TRBV3-2
clone_size: .
j_call: TRBJ2-5

cdr3_aa: CASSPPGLAGPQETQYF
cdr3_nt: TGTGCCAGCAGTCCTCCGGGACTAGCGGGCCCACAAGAGACCCAGTACTTC
d_call: TRBD2
v_call: TRBV28
clone_size: .
j_call: TRBJ2-5

cdr3_aa: CASSQEGAGGSDTQYF
cdr3_nt: TGCGCCAGCAGCCAAGAGGGGGCAGGTGGGTCAGATACGCAGTATTTT
d_call: .
v_call: TRBV4-1
clone_size: .
j_call: TRBJ2-3

cdr3_aa: CASSFLQGENQPQHF
cdr3_nt: TGTGCCAGCAGTTTTCTACAGGGGGAAAATCAGCCCCAGCATTTT
d_call: TRBD1
v_call: TRBV28
clone_size: .
j_call: TRBJ1-5

cdr3_aa: CASSQDVGDRSNTSPLHF
cdr3_nt: TGTGCCAGCAGCCAAGATGTTGGGGACAGGTCGAATACTTCACCCCTCCACTTT
d_call: TRBD1
v_call: TRBV3-1/TRBV3-2
clone_size: .
j_call: TRBJ1-6

cdr3_aa: CATGGDEQFF
cdr3_nt: TGTGCCACCGGAGGGGATGAGCAGTTCTTC
d_call: .
v_call: TRBV6-5
clone_size: .
j_call: TRBJ2-1

cdr3_aa: CASSSQGYTF
cdr3_nt: TGTGCCAGCAGTTCGCAGGGCTACACCTTC
d_call: .
v_call: TRBV28
clone_size: .
j_call: TRBJ1-2

cdr3_aa: CASSLQGSSSYEQYF
cdr3_nt: TGTGCCAGCAGCTTACAGGGTAGTAGCTCCTACGAGCAGTACTTC
d_call: .
v_call: TRBV7-8
clone_size: .
j_call: TRBJ2-7

cdr3_aa: CASSLLTDTQYF
cdr3_nt: TGTGCCAGCAGCTTACTGACAGATACGCAGTATTTT
d_call: .
v_call: TRBV7-2
clone_size: .
j_call: TRBJ2-3

cdr3_aa: CSVEVQGIGQETQYF
cdr3_nt: TGCAGCGTTGAAGTCCAGGGGATTGGACAAGAGACCCAGTACTTC
d_call: .
v_call: TRBV29-1
clone_size: .
j_call: TRBJ2-5

cdr3_aa: CASSSGGSPVNGDTEAFF
cdr3_nt: TGCGCCAGCAGCTCTGGGGGCTCTCCCGTAAACGGGGACACTGAAGCTTTCTTT
d_call: .
v_call: TRBV5-1
clone_size: .
j_call: TRBJ1-1

cdr3_aa: CASSKTQSLYEKLFF
cdr3_nt: TGTGCCAGCAGCAAAACACAGAGCTTGTATGAAAAACTGTTTTTT
d_call: .
v_call: TRBV28
clone_size: .
j_call: TRBJ1-4

cdr3_aa: CSVEAGGHWGYTF
cdr3_nt: TGCAGCGTTGAGGCAGGGGGCCACTGGGGCTACACCTTC
d_call: TRBD1
v_call: TRBV29-1
clone_size: .
j_call: TRBJ1-2

cdr3_aa: CASSHPGDRAPEQYF
cdr3_nt: TGTGCCAGCAGCCACCCGGGGGACAGGGCCCCCGAGCAGTACTTC
d_call: TRBD1
v_call: TRBV6-2/TRBV6-3
clone_size: .
j_call: TRBJ2-7

cdr3_aa: CASSQIGEANEKLFF
cdr3_nt: TGTGCCAGCAGCCAAATAGGGGAAGCTAATGAAAAACTGTTTTTT
d_call: .
v_call: TRBV14
clone_size: once
j_call: TRBJ1-4

cdr3_aa: CASSDLPGQGLGREQYF
cdr3_nt: TGTGCCAGCAGCGACCTACCGGGACAGGGGTTGGGTCGAGAGCAGTACTTC
d_call: TRBD1
v_call: TRBV7-9
clone_size: .
j_call: TRBJ2-7

cdr3_aa: CASSRDSGQPQHF
cdr3_nt: TGTGCCAGCAGTAGGGATAGCGGCCAGCCCCAGCATTTT
d_call: .
v_call: TRBV6-5
clone_size: .
j_call: TRBJ1-5

cdr3_aa: CASSGLANYGYTF
cdr3_nt: TGTGCCAGCAGCGGGTTAGCTAACTATGGCTACACCTTC
d_call: .
v_call: TRBV2
clone_size: .
j_call: TRBJ1-2

cdr3_aa: CASSLDQRVQETQYF
cdr3_nt: TGCGCCAGCAGCTTGGACCAGCGGGTTCAAGAGACCCAGTACTTC
d_call: .
v_call: TRBV5-1
clone_size: .
j_call: TRBJ2-5

cdr3_aa: CSVTQGEGTEAFF
cdr3_nt: TGCAGCGTGACGCAGGGGGAAGGGACTGAAGCTTTCTTT
d_call: TRBD1
v_call: TRBV29-1
clone_size: .
j_call: TRBJ1-1

cdr3_aa: CASTHQADLYGYTF
cdr3_nt: TGTGCCAGCACCCATCAGGCAGATCTCTATGGCTACACCTTC
d_call: .
v_call: TRBV6-5
clone_size: .
j_call: TRBJ1-2

cdr3_aa: CASSGSGATIYF
cdr3_nt: TGTGCCAGCAGCGGATCCGGAGCCACCATATATTTT
d_call: .
v_call: TRBV2
clone_size: .
j_call: TRBJ1-3